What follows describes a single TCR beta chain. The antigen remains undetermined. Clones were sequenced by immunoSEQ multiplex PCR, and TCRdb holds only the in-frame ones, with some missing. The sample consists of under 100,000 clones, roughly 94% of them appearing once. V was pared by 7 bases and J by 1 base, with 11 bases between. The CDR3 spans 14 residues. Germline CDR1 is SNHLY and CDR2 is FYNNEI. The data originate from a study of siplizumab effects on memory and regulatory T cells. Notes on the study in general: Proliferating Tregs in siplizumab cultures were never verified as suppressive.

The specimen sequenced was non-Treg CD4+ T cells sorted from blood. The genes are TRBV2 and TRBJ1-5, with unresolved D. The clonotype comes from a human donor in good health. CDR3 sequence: CASNGGTSNQPQHF. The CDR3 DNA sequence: TGTGCCAGCAATGGAGGCACCAGCAATCAGCCCCAGCATTTT.